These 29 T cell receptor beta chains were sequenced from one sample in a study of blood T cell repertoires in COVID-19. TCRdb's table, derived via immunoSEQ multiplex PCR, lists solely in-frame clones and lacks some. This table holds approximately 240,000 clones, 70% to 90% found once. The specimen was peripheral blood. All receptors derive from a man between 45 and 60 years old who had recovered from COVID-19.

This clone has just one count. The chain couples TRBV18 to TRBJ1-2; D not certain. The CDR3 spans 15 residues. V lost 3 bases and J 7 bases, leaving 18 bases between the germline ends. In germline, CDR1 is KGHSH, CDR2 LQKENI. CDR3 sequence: CASSPPGRGEGGYTF. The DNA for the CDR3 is TGTGCCAGCTCACCTCCCGGGCGGGGAGAAGGTGGCTACACCTTC.

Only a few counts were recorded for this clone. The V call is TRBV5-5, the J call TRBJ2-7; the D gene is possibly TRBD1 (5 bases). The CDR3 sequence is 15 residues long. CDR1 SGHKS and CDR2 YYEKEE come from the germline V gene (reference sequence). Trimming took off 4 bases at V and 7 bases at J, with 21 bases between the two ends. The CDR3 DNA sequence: TGTGCCAGCAGCCTCTTTCTAGGGGCTACTTTGGAGCAGTACTTC. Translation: CASSLFLGATLEQYF.

The CDR3 loop reads CSAEGQYEQYF. In DNA form, the CDR3 reads TGCAGTGCGGAGGGACAGTACGAGCAGTACTTC. The chain employs TRBV20-1 and TRBJ2-7, with a tentative D call TRBD1 (7 bases). This CDR3 has 11 amino acids. Germline V gene lookup returns CDR1 DFQATT and CDR2 SNEGSKA (reference sequence). The germline V and J ends were trimmed by 6 bases and 4 bases, with 10 bases remaining between them.

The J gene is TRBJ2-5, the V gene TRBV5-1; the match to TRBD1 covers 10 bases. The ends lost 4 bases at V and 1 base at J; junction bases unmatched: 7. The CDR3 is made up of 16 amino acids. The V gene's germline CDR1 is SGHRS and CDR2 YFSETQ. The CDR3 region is CASSPGTGATQETQYF. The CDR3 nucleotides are TGCGCCAGCAGCCCCGGGACAGGGGCCACCCAAGAGACCCAGTACTTC.

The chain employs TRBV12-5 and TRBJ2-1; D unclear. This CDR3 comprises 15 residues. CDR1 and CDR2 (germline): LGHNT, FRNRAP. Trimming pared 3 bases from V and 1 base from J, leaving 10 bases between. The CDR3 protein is CASGFTGYSYNEQFF. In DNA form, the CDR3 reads TGTGCTAGTGGTTTTACCGGTTATTCCTACAATGAGCAGTTCTTC. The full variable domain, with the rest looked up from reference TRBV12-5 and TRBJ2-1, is DARVTQTPRHKVTEMGQEVTMRCQPILGHNTVFWYRQTMMQGLELLAYFRNRAPLDDSGMPKDRFSAEMPDATLATLKIQPSEPRDSAVYFCASGFTGYSYNEQFFGPGTRLTVL.

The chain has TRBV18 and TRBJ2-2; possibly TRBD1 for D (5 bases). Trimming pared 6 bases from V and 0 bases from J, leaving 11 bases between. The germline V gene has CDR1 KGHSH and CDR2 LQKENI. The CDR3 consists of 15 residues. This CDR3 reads CASSNRQSNTGELFF. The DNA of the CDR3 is TGTGCCAGCTCGAACAGACAGTCGAACACCGGGGAGCTGTTTTTT. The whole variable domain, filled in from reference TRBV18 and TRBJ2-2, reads NAGVMQNPRHLVRRRGQEARLRCSPMKGHSHVYWYRQLPEEGLKFMVYLQKENIIDESGMPKERFSAEFPKEGPSILRIQQVVRGDSAAYFCASSNRQSNTGELFFGEGSRLTVL.

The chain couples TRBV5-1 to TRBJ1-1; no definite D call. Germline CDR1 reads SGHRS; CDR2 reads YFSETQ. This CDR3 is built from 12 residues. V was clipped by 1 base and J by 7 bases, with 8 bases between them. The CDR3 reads CASSLTDGEAFF. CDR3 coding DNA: TGCGCCAGCAGCTTGACAGACGGTGAAGCTTTCTTT. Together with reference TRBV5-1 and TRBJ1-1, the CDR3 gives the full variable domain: KAGVTQTPRYLIKTRGQQVTLSCSPISGHRSVSWYQQTPGQGLQFLFEYFSETQRNKGNFPGRFSGRQFSNSRSEMNVSTLELGDSALYLCASSLTDGEAFFGQGTRLTVV.

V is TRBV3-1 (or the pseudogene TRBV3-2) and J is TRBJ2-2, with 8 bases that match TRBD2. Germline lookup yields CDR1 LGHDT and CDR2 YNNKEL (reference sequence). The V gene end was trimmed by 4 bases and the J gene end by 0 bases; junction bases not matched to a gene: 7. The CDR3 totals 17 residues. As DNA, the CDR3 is TGTGCCAGCAGCCGGGTACTGACTAGCGCGAACACCGGGGAGCTGTTTTTT. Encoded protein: CASSRVLTSANTGELFF.

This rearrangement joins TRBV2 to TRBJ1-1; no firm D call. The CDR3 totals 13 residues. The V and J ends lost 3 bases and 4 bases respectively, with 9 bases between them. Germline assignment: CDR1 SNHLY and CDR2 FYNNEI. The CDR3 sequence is CASSDSWSTEAFF. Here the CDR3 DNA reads TGTGCCAGCAGTGACAGTTGGAGCACTGAAGCTTTCTTT. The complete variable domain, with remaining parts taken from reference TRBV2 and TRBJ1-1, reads EPEVTQTPSHQVTQMGQEVILRCVPISNHLYFYWYRQILGQKVEFLVSFYNNEISEKSEIFDDQFSVERPDGSNFTLKIRSTKLEDSAMYFCASSDSWSTEAFFGQGTRLTVV.

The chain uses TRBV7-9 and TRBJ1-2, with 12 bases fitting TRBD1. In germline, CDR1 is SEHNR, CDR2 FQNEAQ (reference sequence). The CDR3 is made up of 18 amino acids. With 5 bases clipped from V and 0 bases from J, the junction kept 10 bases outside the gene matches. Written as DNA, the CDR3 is TGTGCCAGCAGCGCAGCGGGACAGGGGGCTGGTGCTAACTATGGCTACACCTTC. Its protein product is CASSAAGQGAGANYGYTF.

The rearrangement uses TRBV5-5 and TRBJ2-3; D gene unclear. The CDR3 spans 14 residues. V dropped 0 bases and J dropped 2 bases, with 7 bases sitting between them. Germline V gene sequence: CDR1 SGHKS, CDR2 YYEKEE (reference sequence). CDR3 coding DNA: TGTGCCAGCAGCTTGGTACTTCACACAGATACGCAGTATTTT. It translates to CASSLVLHTDTQYF.

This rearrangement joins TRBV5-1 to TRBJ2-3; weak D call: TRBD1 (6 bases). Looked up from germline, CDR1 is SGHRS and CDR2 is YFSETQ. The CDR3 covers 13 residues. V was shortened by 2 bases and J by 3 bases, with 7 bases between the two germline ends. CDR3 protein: CASSLQGTDTQYF. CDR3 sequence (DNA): TGCGCCAGCAGCTTACAGGGAACAGATACGCAGTATTTT.

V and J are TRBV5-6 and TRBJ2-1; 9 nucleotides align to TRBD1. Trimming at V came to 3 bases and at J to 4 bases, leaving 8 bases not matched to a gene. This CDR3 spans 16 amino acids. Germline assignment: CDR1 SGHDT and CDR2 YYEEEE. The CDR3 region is CASSYFWGQGYNEQFF. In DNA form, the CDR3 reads TGTGCCAGCAGCTACTTCTGGGGACAGGGTTACAATGAGCAGTTCTTC.

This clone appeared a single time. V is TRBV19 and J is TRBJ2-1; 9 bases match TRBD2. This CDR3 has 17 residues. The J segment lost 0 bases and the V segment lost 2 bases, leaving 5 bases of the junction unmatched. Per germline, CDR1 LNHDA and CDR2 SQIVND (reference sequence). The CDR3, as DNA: TGTGCCAGTAGTATAAGTTTGCGGGAGGGCTCCTACAATGAGCAGTTCTTC. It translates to CASSISLREGSYNEQFF.

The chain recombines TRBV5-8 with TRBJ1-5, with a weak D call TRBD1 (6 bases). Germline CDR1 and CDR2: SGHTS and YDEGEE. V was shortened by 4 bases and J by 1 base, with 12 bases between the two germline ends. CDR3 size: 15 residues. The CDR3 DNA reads TGTGCCAGCAGCCTGGGACAACTGAGCAATCAGCCCCAGCATTTT. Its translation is CASSLGQLSNQPQHF.

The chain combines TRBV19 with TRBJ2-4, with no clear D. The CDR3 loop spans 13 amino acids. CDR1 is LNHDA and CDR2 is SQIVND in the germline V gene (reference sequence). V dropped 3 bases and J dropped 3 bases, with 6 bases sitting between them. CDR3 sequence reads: CASSIAIKNIQYF. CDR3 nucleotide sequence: TGTGCCAGTAGTATTGCTATCAAAAACATTCAGTACTTC.

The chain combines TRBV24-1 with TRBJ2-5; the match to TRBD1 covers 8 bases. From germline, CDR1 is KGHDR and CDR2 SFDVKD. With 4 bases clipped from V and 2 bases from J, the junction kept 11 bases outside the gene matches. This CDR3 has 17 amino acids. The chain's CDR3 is CATSDQGQGGLQETQYF. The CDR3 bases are TGTGCCACCAGTGACCAAGGACAGGGTGGCCTACAAGAGACCCAGTACTTC.

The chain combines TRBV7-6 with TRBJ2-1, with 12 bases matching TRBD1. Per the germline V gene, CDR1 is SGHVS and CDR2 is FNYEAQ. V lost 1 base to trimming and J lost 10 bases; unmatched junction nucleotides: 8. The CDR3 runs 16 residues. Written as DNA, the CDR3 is TGTGCCAGCAGCTTAGGCGACGGGACAGGGGGCAGGGAGCAGTTCTTC. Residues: CASSLGDGTGGREQFF.

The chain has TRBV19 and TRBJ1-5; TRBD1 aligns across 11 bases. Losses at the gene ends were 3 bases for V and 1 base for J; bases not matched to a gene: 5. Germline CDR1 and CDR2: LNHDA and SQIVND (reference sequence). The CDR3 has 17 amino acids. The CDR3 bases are TGTGCCAGTAGTATGAGGGGGACAGGGGGGAGCAATCAGCCCCAGCATTTT. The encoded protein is CASSMRGTGGSNQPQHF.

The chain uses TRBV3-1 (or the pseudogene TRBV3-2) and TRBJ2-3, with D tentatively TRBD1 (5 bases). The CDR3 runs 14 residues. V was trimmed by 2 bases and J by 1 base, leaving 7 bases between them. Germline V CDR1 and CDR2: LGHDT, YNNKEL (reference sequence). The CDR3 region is CASSQRTRTDTQYF. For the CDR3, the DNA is TGTGCCAGCAGCCAAAGGACACGCACAGATACGCAGTATTTT.

The CDR3, as DNA: TGTGCCAGCAGCAAGGGGGACAGGGGCTACGAGCAGTACTTC. It encodes CASSKGDRGYEQYF. The chain links TRBV21-1 to TRBJ2-7; the table assigns TRBD1, which was not confirmed against the DNA. TRBV21-1 is labeled a pseudogene. This CDR3 spans 14 amino acids.

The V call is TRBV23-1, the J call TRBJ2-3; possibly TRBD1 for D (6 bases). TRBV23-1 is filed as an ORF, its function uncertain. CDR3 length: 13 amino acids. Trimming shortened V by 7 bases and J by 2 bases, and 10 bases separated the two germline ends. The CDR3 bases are TGCGCCAGCATGACAGGTAACACAGATACGCAGTATTTT. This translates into CASMTGNTDTQYF.

DNA of the CDR3: TGTGCCAGCAGCTTATTTACAGGGGGTACTGAAGCTTTCTTT. As protein: CASSLFTGGTEAFF. The chain couples TRBV11-2 to TRBJ1-1, with 8 bases fitting TRBD1. Germline lookup yields CDR1 SGHAT and CDR2 FQNNGV. V lost 2 bases and J lost 5; bases outside the gene matches: 4. This CDR3 is 14 amino acids long.

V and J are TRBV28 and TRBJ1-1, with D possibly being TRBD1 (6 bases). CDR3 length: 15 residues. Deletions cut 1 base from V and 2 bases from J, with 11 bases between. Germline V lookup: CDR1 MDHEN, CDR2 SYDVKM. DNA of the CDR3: TGTGCCAGCAGTTTATATGGGGGCTACAACACTGAAGCTTTCTTT. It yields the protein CASSLYGGYNTEAFF.

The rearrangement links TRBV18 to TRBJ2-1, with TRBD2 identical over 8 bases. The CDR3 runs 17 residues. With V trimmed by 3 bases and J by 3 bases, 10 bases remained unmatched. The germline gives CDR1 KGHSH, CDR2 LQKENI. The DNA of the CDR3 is TGTGCCAGCTCACCCAACGTGCTAGCGGGTCTCTACAATGAGCAGTTCTTC. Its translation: CASSPNVLAGLYNEQFF.

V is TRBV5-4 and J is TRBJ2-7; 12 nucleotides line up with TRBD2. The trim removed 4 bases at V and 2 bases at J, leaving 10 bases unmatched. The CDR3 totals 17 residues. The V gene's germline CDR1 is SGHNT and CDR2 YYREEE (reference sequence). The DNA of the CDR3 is TGTGCCAGCAGCCGGTTATTGACTAGCGGGAGTCCCTACGAGCAGTACTTC. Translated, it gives CASSRLLTSGSPYEQYF.

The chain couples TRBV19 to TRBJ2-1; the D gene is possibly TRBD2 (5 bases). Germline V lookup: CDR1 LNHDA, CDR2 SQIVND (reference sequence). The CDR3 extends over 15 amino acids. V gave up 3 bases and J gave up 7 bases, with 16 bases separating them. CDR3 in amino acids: CASSMVWGEFNEQFF. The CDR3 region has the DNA TGTGCCAGTAGTATGGTATGGGGAGAATTTAATGAGCAGTTCTTC.

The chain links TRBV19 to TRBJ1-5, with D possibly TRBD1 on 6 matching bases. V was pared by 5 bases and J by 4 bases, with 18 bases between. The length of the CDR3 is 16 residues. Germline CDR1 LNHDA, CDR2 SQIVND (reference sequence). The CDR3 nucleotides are TGTGCCAGTAGTCTTCCCCACGGACAGAGAAATCAGCCCCAGCATTTT. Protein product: CASSLPHGQRNQPQHF.

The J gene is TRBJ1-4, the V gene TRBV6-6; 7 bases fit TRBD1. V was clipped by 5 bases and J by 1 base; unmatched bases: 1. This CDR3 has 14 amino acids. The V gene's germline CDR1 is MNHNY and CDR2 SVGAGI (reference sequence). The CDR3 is CASSRQGTNEKLFF. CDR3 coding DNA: TGTGCCAGCAGTCGACAGGGAACTAATGAAAAACTGTTTTTT.